The table lists the clone carrying this TCR beta chain with many counts. Its antigen is undetermined. This sample is part of a study of early T cells in non-severe SARS-CoV-2 infection. Overall study results and limits: Reliance on VDJdb matching favored anti-spike CD8 responses; private and CD4 specificities were missed.

Tagging with unique molecular identifiers was applied to individual cDNA molecules. TCRdb reanalysed the 5' RACE reads using MiXCR and keeps one entry per CDR3 protein. The sample includes under 90,000 distinct CDR3 sequences, less than 15% of them seen just once. CDR1 and CDR2 from the germline V gene are MGHDK and SYGVNS. V was pared by 4 bases and J by 2 bases, with 7 bases of the junction left unmatched. This CDR3 comprises 15 residues. The J gene is TRBJ2-7, the V gene TRBV25-1; 8 bases line up with TRBD2. Sequencing input: whole blood. The origin of this receptor is an adult who was a healthcare worker with PCR-confirmed SARS-CoV-2 infection or an uninfected control (not recorded which). The CDR3 region is CASSVTGGSAYEQYF. The DNA for the CDR3 is TGTGCCAGCAGTGTGACGGGGGGGAGCGCCTACGAGCAGTACTTC.